The 29 T cell receptor beta chains below were found in one sample sequenced in a study of STAT3 mutations in large granular lymphocyte leukemia. Clones were read by immunoSEQ multiplex PCR, and TCRdb kept only the in-frame ones, dropping some. Among 20,000 to 30,000 clones listed, over 90% were seen once. Study results and caveats: Every T-LGLL patient had at least one immunodominant TCRbeta clonotype.

No antigens are known for them. The sample was peripheral blood mononuclear cells. Receptors were obtained from a man aged 40-55 years with T-cell large granular lymphocyte leukemia. Some clones in this sample may be carry-over from other donors' samples.

The chain carries TRBV5-3 and TRBJ1-3; D gene ambiguous. TRBV5-3 is an open reading frame, and its role is uncertain. V was shortened by 5 bases and J by 0 bases, with 15 bases between the two germline ends. This CDR3 is built from 16 residues. The CDR3 coding sequence is TGTGCCAGAAGTTACGATTCTGGGGACTCTGGAAACACCATATATTTT. It is translated as CARSYDSGDSGNTIYF.

The gene calls are TRBV4-2 and TRBJ1-1; D unclear. Between the trimmed V and J ends, which lost 0 bases and 11 bases, there was a span of 7 bases. CDR1 LGHNA and CDR2 YNFKEQ come from the germline V gene. The CDR3 is 11 residues long. The CDR3 reads CASSQDGGAFF. The CDR3 region has the DNA TGTGCCAGCAGCCAAGATGGAGGGGCTTTCTTT.

This chain links TRBV5-1 with TRBJ2-7; 10 bases are a match to TRBD1. CDR3 size: 15 residues. Germline V lookup: CDR1 SGHRS, CDR2 YFSETQ. Losses at the gene ends were 1 base for V and 2 bases for J; bases not matched to a gene: 3. CDR3 amino acids: CASSLSGTGAYEQYF. The CDR3 DNA is TGCGCCAGCAGCTTGTCTGGGACAGGGGCCTACGAGCAGTACTTC.

The rearrangement uses TRBV9 and TRBJ2-5; 8 bases match TRBD2. This CDR3 is built from 20 residues. V lost 1 base, J lost 1 base, and 18 bases stayed unmatched. From germline, CDR1 is SGDLS and CDR2 YYNGEE. The CDR3 bases are TGTGCCAGCAGCGTATTTCCGAGGTGCGGGCGGGGGGTCCCCCAAGAGACCCAGTACTTC. This encodes CASSVFPRCGRGVPQETQYF.

This chain links TRBV5-4 with TRBJ1-2, with TRBD1 identical over 10 bases. Germline-derived CDR1 and CDR2 are SGHNT and YYREEE (reference sequence). This CDR3 is 18 amino acids long. The V gene end was trimmed by 6 bases and the J gene end by 7 bases; junction bases not matched to a gene: 21. Here the CDR3 reads CASTAWVSTGQGLGGYTF. Written as DNA, the CDR3 is TGTGCCAGCACCGCTTGGGTTTCGACGGGACAGGGGTTAGGTGGCTACACCTTC.

The chain uses TRBV9 and TRBJ2-1; 8 nucleotides match TRBD1. The CDR3 contains 14 residues. With V trimmed by 3 bases and J by 4 bases, 3 bases remained unmatched. In germline, CDR1 is SGDLS, CDR2 YYNGEE. The CDR3 DNA is TGTGCCAGCAGCGGAAGGGACAGGTACAATGAGCAGTTCTTC. Translation gives CASSGRDRYNEQFF.

The chain links TRBV7-9 to TRBJ2-7; tentative D call: TRBD2 (6 bases). Germline loops: CDR1 SEHNR, CDR2 FQNEAQ (reference sequence). This CDR3 contains 14 residues. Trimming removed 7 bases at V and 3 bases at J, with 16 bases between. The CDR3 here is CASTFDTGVYEQYF. The CDR3 DNA reads as TGTGCCAGCACATTCGATACGGGGGTCTACGAGCAGTACTTC.

The chain carries TRBV4-2 and TRBJ2-5; a weak D match, TRBD2 (6 bases). Trimming removed 0 bases from V and 4 bases from J, with 12 bases in between. This CDR3 comprises 15 residues. CDR1 and CDR2 from the germline V gene are LGHNA and YNFKEQ. CDR3 region: CASSQDGRGGETQYF. As DNA, the CDR3 is TGTGCCAGCAGCCAAGATGGGCGGGGAGGAGAGACCCAGTACTTC.

This sequence joins TRBV2 and TRBJ2-5; D is unresolved. CDR3 length equals 11 residues. V lost 2 bases, J lost 5 bases, and 3 bases lay in between. Looked up from germline, CDR1 is SNHLY and CDR2 is FYNNEI. CDR3 nucleotides: TGTGCCAGCAGTGAAAAGGAGACCCAGTACTTC. Its protein is CASSEKETQYF.

The V call is TRBV7-9, the J call TRBJ2-3, with D unresolved. Trimming took 5 bases from V and 1 from J, leaving 10 bases between them. CDR3 length: 14 amino acids. Germline V gene lookup returns CDR1 SEHNR and CDR2 FQNEAQ (reference sequence). The CDR3 nucleotides read TGTGCCAGCAGCCCCGATTTAGGCACAGATACGCAGTATTTT. It specifies CASSPDLGTDTQYF.

V is TRBV29-1 and J is TRBJ2-3, with D perhaps matching TRBD1 (5 bases). The germline gives CDR1 SQVTM, CDR2 ANQGSEA. V was shortened by 3 bases and J by 0 bases, with 10 bases between the two germline ends. The CDR3 length is 14 residues. Here the CDR3 reads CSVEDTASTDTQYF. In nucleotides, the CDR3 is TGCAGCGTTGAGGACACCGCTAGCACAGATACGCAGTATTTT.

The chain recombines TRBV4-3 with TRBJ1-3, with 7 bases identical to TRBD1. This CDR3 comprises 14 residues. The germline CDR1 and CDR2 sequences are LGHNA and YSLEER. V was clipped by 0 bases and J by 11 bases; unmatched bases: 7. The CDR3 bases are TGCGCCAGCAGCCAAGATCTGGGACAGTCATCCATATATTTT. Amino acids: CASSQDLGQSSIYF.

V and J are TRBV14 and TRBJ2-7; either TRBD1 or TRBD2 may fit D (5 bases each). CDR3 length equals 12 residues. V lost 8 bases and J lost 2, with 10 bases in between. The germline CDR1 and CDR2 sequences are SGHDN and FVKESK. CDR3 amino acids: CASWGTAYEQYF. As DNA, the CDR3 is TGTGCCAGCTGGGGGACCGCCTACGAGCAGTACTTC.

The chain couples TRBV14 to TRBJ1-2; D is possibly TRBD1 (5 bases). This CDR3 contains 12 residues. Trimming took 3 bases from V and 4 from J, leaving 6 bases between them. Germline V CDR1 and CDR2: SGHDN, FVKESK. CDR3 protein: CASSQGGYGYTF. The CDR3 DNA sequence: TGTGCCAGCAGCCAGGGGGGCTATGGCTACACCTTC.

The gene calls are TRBV7-2 and TRBJ1-1; D remains ambiguous. Trimming removed 1 base from V and 0 bases from J, with 9 bases in between. Germline V CDR1 and CDR2: SGHTA, FQGNSA. The CDR3 runs to 15 residues. This CDR3 reads CASSLGAGMNTEAFF. CDR3 nucleotides: TGTGCCAGCAGCTTAGGGGCAGGCATGAACACTGAAGCTTTCTTT.

This clone was found a few times. This CDR3 reads CASSTTAPVNEKLFF. The CDR3 DNA follows: TGTGCCAGCAGCACAACAGCGCCCGTTAATGAAAAACTGTTTTTT. This chain joins TRBV7-2 and TRBJ1-4, with D unclear. This CDR3 contains 15 residues. Per the germline V gene, CDR1 is SGHTA and CDR2 is FQGNSA. Trimming cost V 5 bases and J 4 bases, with 14 bases left between them.

The V call is TRBV5-5, the J call TRBJ2-7, with TRBD1 matching 10 bases. V lost 2 bases and J lost 7; bases outside the gene matches: 6. The CDR3 is 14 residues long. Germline loops: CDR1 SGHKS, CDR2 YYEKEE (reference sequence). The CDR3 DNA sequence: TGTGCCAGCAGCTTCGGACAGGGGGTAGGAGAGCAGTACTTC. Protein sequence: CASSFGQGVGEQYF.

This clone was detected only once. J is TRBJ1-2 and V is TRBV7-9; unclear D gene. Germline values: CDR1 SEHNR, CDR2 FQNEAQ (reference sequence). The V end lost 5 bases, the J end lost 6 bases, and 13 bases lay between the germline ends. The CDR3 spans 13 residues. CDR3 amino acids: CASSPPGSDGYTF. For the CDR3, the DNA is TGTGCCAGCAGCCCTCCGGGGAGCGATGGCTACACCTTC.

The chain joins TRBV2 to TRBJ1-1, with D tentatively TRBD1 (5 bases). This CDR3 is 13 amino acids long. Germline CDR1 SNHLY, CDR2 FYNNEI. Trimming left V 3 bases short and J 4 bases short, with 9 bases between. CDR3 sequence: CASSDRGTTEAFF. CDR3 nucleotide sequence: TGTGCCAGCAGTGATCGGGGGACCACTGAAGCTTTCTTT.

The V call is TRBV29-1, the J call TRBJ2-2, with TRBD1 matching 8 bases. From germline, CDR1 is SQVTM and CDR2 ANQGSEA. The CDR3 consists of 11 residues. J lost 7 bases, V lost 6 bases, and 1 base had no gene match. In DNA, the CDR3 is TGCAGCGTCGACAGGGGCGGGGAGCTGTTTTTT. This encodes CSVDRGGELFF.

The chain recombines TRBV4-2 with TRBJ1-2; 8 bases are shared with TRBD1. This CDR3 comprises 15 residues. V trimming: 0 bases; J trimming: 4 bases; junction bases outside the gene matches: 4. Germline V gives CDR1 LGHNA, CDR2 YNFKEQ. The CDR3 loop reads CASSQEGQGGYGYTF. The CDR3 DNA sequence: TGTGCCAGCAGCCAAGAAGGACAGGGTGGCTATGGCTACACCTTC.

V and J are TRBV6-5 and TRBJ1-1; D perhaps matches TRBD1 (6 bases). The CDR3 is 13 amino acids. V was trimmed by 5 bases and J by 3 bases, leaving 10 bases between them. The germline CDR1 and CDR2 sequences are MNHEY and SVGAGI. This CDR3 is CASSRRGYTEAFF. The CDR3 nucleotides are TGTGCCAGCAGTAGAAGGGGGTACACTGAAGCTTTCTTT.

The rearrangement links TRBV30 to TRBJ1-1; TRBD1 is a possible D gene (6 bases). The CDR3 runs 16 residues. Germline V lookup: CDR1 GTSNPN, CDR2 SVGIG (reference sequence). Deletions cut 0 bases from V and 5 bases from J, with 19 bases between. CDR3 nucleotide sequence: TGTGCCTGGAGTGTACGAGGGGGTAGGGGGTGGACTGAAGCTTTCTTT. Its protein is CAWSVRGGRGWTEAFF.

This clone has only a few counts. The chain combines TRBV18 with TRBJ1-2; TRBD1 matches at 7 bases. The CDR3 has 11 amino acids. Unmatched junction bases numbered 1, after V lost 5 bases and J lost 7 bases. Germline-derived CDR1 and CDR2 are KGHSH and LQKENI. The CDR3 bases are TGTGCCAGCTCAGAGGGGGCTGGCTACACCTTC. Protein product: CASSEGAGYTF.

The CDR3 DNA is TGTGCCAGCAGTCGGGGCGGGGGGTCAGATACGCAGTATTTT. Translating gives CASSRGGGSDTQYF. The chain recombines TRBV2 with TRBJ2-3, with 8 bases identical to TRBD2. V was pared by 5 bases and J by 4 bases, with 5 bases of the junction left unmatched. The germline V gene encodes CDR1 SNHLY and CDR2 FYNNEI. The CDR3 contains 14 residues. The full variable domain, rest sourced from reference TRBV2 and TRBJ2-3, is EPEVTQTPSHQVTQMGQEVILRCVPISNHLYFYWYRQILGQKVEFLVSFYNNEISEKSEIFDDQFSVERPDGSNFTLKIRSTKLEDSAMYFCASSRGGGSDTQYFGPGTRLTVL.

The chain links TRBV7-8 to TRBJ1-4; D gene uncertain. With 5 bases removed from V and 3 bases from J, the gap between germline ends came to 16 bases. The length of the CDR3 is 16 residues. Per the germline V gene, CDR1 is SGHVS and CDR2 is FQNEAQ. CDR3 residues: CASSPTRRQPNEKLFF. The CDR3 bases are TGTGCCAGCAGCCCCACCCGGCGGCAGCCTAATGAAAAACTGTTTTTT.

This chain joins TRBV30 and TRBJ2-2, with 8 nucleotides matching TRBD1. The V gene's germline CDR1 is GTSNPN and CDR2 SVGIG (reference sequence). V shed 5 bases, J shed 3 bases, and the junction held 2 bases outside the gene matches. The CDR3 runs 13 residues. DNA of the CDR3: TGTGCCTGGGAGACAGGGGACACCGGGGAGCTGTTTTTT. It specifies CAWETGDTGELFF.

The chain carries TRBV14 and TRBJ1-4; tentatively, D is TRBD1 (6 bases). Looked up from germline, CDR1 is SGHDN and CDR2 is FVKESK. V dropped 4 bases and J dropped 8 bases, with 11 bases sitting between them. The CDR3 is 13 amino acids. The CDR3 here is CASSPGVGEKLFF. The DNA of the CDR3 is TGTGCCAGCAGCCCAGGGGTGGGGGAAAAACTGTTTTTT.

The chain couples TRBV18 to TRBJ1-1, with TRBD1 identical over 10 bases. J was trimmed by 5 bases and V by 5 bases; bases with no gene match: 11. Germline CDR1 KGHSH, CDR2 LQKENI. CDR3 length: 16 amino acids. The CDR3 nucleotides are TGTGCCAGCTCAAATCCCGGGACAGGGGCCGGGACTGAAGCTTTCTTT. Translation: CASSNPGTGAGTEAFF.